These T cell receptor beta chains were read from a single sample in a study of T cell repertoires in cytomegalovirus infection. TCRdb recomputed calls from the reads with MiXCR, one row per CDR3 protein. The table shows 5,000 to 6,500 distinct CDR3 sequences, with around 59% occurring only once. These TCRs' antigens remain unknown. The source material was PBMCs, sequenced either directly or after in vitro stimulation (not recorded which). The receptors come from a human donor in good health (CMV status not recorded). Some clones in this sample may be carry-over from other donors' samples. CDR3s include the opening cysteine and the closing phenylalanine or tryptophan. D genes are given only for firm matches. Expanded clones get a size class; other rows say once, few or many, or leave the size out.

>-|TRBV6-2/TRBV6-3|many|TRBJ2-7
TGTGCCAGCAGTTACCCGAGCGACGAGCAGTACTTC
CASSYPSDEQYF
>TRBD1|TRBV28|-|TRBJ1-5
TGTGCCAGCAGTTTCGGGACAGCTAGCAATCAGCCCCAGCATTTT
CASSFGTASNQPQHF
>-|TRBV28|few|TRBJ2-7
TGTGCCATCACTCCCACCCAACTAGACTACGATCCGTACTTC
CAITPTQLDYDPYF
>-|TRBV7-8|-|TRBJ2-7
TGTGCCAGCAGCTTACCATGGGGGTTTAACTACGAGCAGTACTTC
CASSLPWGFNYEQYF
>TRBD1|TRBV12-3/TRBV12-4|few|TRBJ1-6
TGTGCCAGCAGCCCGGACAGGGGAAATTCACCCCTCCACTTT
CASSPDRGNSPLHF
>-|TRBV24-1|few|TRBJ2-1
TGTGCCACCAGTGATGTTATGACAGGGGAGGGCTACAATGAGCAGTTCTTC
CATSDVMTGEGYNEQFF
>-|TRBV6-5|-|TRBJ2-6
TGTGCCAGCAGTCCCCCCAGCGTCTCTGGGGCCAACGTCCTGACTTTC
CASSPPSVSGANVLTF
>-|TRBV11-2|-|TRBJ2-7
TGTGCCAGCAGCCGAATTCAGGGGTCCTACGAGCAGTACTTC
CASSRIQGSYEQYF
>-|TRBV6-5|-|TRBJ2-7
TGTGCCAGCAGTTACTCCGGACAGTCGTCCTACGAGCAGTACTTC
CASSYSGQSSYEQYF
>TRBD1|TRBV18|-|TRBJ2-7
TGTGCCAGCTCACCCTGGGACAGGGCGAACCCCTACGAGCAGTACTTC
CASSPWDRANPYEQYF
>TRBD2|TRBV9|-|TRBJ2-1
TGTGCCAGCAGCGGGCCGGGGGGTCACAATGAGCAGTTCTTC
CASSGPGGHNEQFF
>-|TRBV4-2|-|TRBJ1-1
TGTGCCAGCAGCCCCGGCGAGGTGGTCACTGAAGCTTTCTTT
CASSPGEVVTEAFF
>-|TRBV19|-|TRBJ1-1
TGTGCCAGTAGTATAGCAGCGACCATGAACACTGAAGCTTTCTTT
CASSIAATMNTEAFF
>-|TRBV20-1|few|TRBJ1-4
TGCAGTGCTAGAGATTCCGGGACTTTTAATGAAAAACTGTTTTTT
CSARDSGTFNEKLFF
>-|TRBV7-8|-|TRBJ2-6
TGTGCCAGCAGCTTAGTACTGGGAATTTCTGGGGCCAACGTCCTGACTTTC
CASSLVLGISGANVLTF
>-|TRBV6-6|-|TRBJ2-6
TGTGCCAGCAGTCCACCGCCCCGGTTCGGGACTGGGGCCAACGTCCTGACTTTC
CASSPPPRFGTGANVLTF
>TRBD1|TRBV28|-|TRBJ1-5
TGTGCCAGCAGTTATAGGGACAGGGTCAGCCATCCCCAGCATTTT
CASSYRDRVSHPQHF
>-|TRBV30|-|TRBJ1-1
TGTGCCTGGAGTGCCTGGGAGTTAGGCGAAGCTTTCTTT
CAWSAWELGEAFF
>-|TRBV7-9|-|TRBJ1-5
TGTGCCAGCAGCCACGAGACAGCTAGCACTCAGCCCCAGCATTTT
CASSHETASTQPQHF
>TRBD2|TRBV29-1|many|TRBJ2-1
TGCAGCGTTGAAGGGTCTAGCGGGGCGTCCAGCAATGAGCAGTTCTTC
CSVEGSSGASSNEQFF
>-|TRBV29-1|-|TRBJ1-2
TGCAGCGTAGCCGACGGCCAGAATGGCTACACCTTC
CSVADGQNGYTF
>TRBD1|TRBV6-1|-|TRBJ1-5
TGTGCCAGAAGCATGGGACAGAAGCATCAGCCCCCGCATTTT
CARSMGQKHQPPHF
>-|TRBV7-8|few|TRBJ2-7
TGTGCCAGCATATGGGACACCCCTGGCGACGAGCAGTCCTTC
CASIWDTPGDEQSF
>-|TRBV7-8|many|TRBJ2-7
TGTTCCATCAGCTGGGACACCCCTGGCGACGATCAGTACTTC
CSISWDTPGDDQYF
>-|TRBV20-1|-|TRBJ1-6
TGCAGTGCTAGTGGTCAGTCAGTGAACTCACCCCTCCACTTT
CSASGQSVNSPLHF
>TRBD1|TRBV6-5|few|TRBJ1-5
TGTTCCAGCAGCATGGGACAGAAGAATCAGCCCACGCATTTT
CSSSMGQKNQPTHF
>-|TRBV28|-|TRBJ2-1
TGTGCAAGCAGTTTTTACCTAGCTGAGAGGTTCTTC
CASSFYLAERFF
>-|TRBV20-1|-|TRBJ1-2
TGCAGTGCTAGTGACGGGGGCGGCGGTGGCTACACCTTC
CSASDGGGGGYTF
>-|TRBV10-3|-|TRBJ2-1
TGTGCCATCAGTGAAGGAAGGGAAAATGAGCAGTTCTTC
CAISEGRENEQFF
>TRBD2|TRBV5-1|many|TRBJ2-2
TGCGCCAGCAGCTTGTGGATAGCGGGAGCGCACCCTAGCACCGGGGAGCTGTTTTTT
CASSLWIAGAHPSTGELFF
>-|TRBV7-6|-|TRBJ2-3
TGTGCCAGCAGCCTACAGGGAGATGCGCAGTATTTT
CASSLQGDAQYF
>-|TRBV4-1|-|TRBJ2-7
TGCGCCAGCAGCCAGCGGTGGGTCGGCTACGAGCAGTACTTC
CASSQRWVGYEQYF
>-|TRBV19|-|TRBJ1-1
TGTGCCAGTAGTATACAGACCCCGAACACTGAAGCTTTCTTT
CASSIQTPNTEAFF
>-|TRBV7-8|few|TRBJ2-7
TGTGCCAGCAGTCGCGACACCCCTGGCGACGAGCAGTACTTC
CASSRDTPGDEQYF
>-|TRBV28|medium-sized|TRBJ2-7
TGTGCCAGCAGCCTATTCACCCTCGCAGGGGAGCAGTACTTC
CASSLFTLAGEQYF
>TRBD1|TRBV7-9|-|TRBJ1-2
TGTGCCAGCAGACCCACGGGACAGAACTATGGCTACACCTTC
CASRPTGQNYGYTF
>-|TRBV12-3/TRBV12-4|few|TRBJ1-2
TGTGCCAGCACCCGAGGGAGAGGGCTAATCCTCCCTGATAACTATGGCTACACCTTC
CASTRGRGLILPDNYGYTF
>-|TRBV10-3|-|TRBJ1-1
TGTGCCATCAGCTATGACAGCCTGGGAACTGAAGCTTTCTTT
CAISYDSLGTEAFF
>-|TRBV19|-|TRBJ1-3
TGTGCCAGTAGTAGAGTTCTCTCTGGAAACACCATATATTTT
CASSRVLSGNTIYF
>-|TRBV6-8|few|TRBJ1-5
TGTGCCAGCTGGATTGGACAGAAGAATCAGCCCCAGCATTTT
CASWIGQKNQPQHF
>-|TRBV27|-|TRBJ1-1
TGTGCCAGCTTCCCCGGCGGGGCAACGAACACTGAAGCTTTCTTT
CASFPGGATNTEAFF
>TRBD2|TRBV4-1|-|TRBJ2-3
TGCGCCAGCAGCCCTGGGACTAGCGGGGCCACAGATACGCAGTATTTT
CASSPGTSGATDTQYF
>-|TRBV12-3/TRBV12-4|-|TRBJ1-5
TGTGCCAGCAGTTTAGGTTCGGATCAGCCCCAGCATTTT
CASSLGSDQPQHF
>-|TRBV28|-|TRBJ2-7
TGTTCCATCACTCCCACCCAACTAGACGACTATCAGTACTTC
CSITPTQLDDYQYF
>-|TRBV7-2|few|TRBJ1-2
TGTGCCAGCAGCTTCGCAGGGCGGGAAGACTATGGCTACACCTTC
CASSFAGREDYGYTF
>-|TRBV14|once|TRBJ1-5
TGTGCCAGCAGCCAAGGGGGTGGCAATCAGCCCCAGCATTTT
CASSQGGGNQPQHF
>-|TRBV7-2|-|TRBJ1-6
TGTGCCAGCAGCCCTAATGTTACTTCACCCCTCCACTTT
CASSPNVTSPLHF
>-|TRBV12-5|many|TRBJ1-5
TGTGCTAGTGGTTTGGTAACCGGCCCTACCAATCAGCCCCAGCATTTT
CASGLVTGPTNQPQHF
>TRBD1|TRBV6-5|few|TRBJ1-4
TGTGCCAGCAGTTCACTCGGGACAGCTAATGAAAAACTGTTTTTT
CASSSLGTANEKLFF
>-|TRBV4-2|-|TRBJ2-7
TGTGCCAGCAGCCAAGATAAGAGCAGTACCTACGAGCAGTACTTC
CASSQDKSSTYEQYF
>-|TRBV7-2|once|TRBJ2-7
TGTGCCAGCAGCGCGGAGGGCGTCAACGAGCAGTACTTC
CASSAEGVNEQYF
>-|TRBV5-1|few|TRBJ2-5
TGCGCCAGCAGCCCCGCGGCCTGGGAGACCCAGTACTTC
CASSPAAWETQYF
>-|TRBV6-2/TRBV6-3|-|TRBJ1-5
TGTGCCAGCACTTCAGAGAAGACCACCACACTCAATCAGCCCCAGCATTTT
CASTSEKTTTLNQPQHF
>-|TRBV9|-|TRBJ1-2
TGTGCCAGCAGCGTAGGTCTGGCAGATGACAATCGGAATGGCTACACCTTC
CASSVGLADDNRNGYTF